Listed below are T cell receptor beta chains from one sample, sequenced in a study of blood T cell repertoires in COVID-19. Clones were sequenced by immunoSEQ multiplex PCR, and TCRdb holds only the in-frame ones, with some missing. The profile shows about 250,000 clones, roughly 89% of them singletons. Sequences were obtained from peripheral blood. The receptor source for this set is a woman between 55 and 75 years old with COVID-19, enrolled during active disease. Each CDR3 is given without its conserved first and last residue.

v_gene	CDR3aa
TRBV27	ASSQDREAF
TRBV21-1	ASSKGQGPSSGANVLT
TRBV19	ASSIVAVNQPQH
TRBV27	ASSFGAYNSPLH
TRBV3-1/TRBV3-2	ASSQEVRLNTEAF
TRBV7-3	ASSLSGGYDEQY
TRBV5-1	ASSLGRDFYEQY
TRBV5-1	ASSFVTGGAYEQY
TRBV18	ASSLGTGGYNQPQH
TRBV5-4	ASSFLQGGEPLH
TRBV15	ATSSTGGTGELF
TRBV7-8	ASSLPGRGFDEQF
TRBV11-3	ASSTTGGREQY
TRBV15	ATSRAIGRGLEPQH
TRBV6-5	ASRKSVRSDTEAF
TRBV4-2	ASSPGRVKGPQAF
TRBV5-4	ASSLILGANEAF
TRBV3-1/TRBV3-2	ASSPQEVGTGILFGYT
TRBV12-3/TRBV12-4	ASTLQWGNTIY
TRBV5-4	ASSLLISGANVLT
TRBV6-4	ASSDGTSTGELF
TRBV18	ASSPGQGYSPLH
TRBV2	ASSEGTPNPYEQY
TRBV20-1	SARRDYGYT
TRBV5-1	ASSLRPLTGVQETQY
TRBV3-1/TRBV3-2	ASSVQGAGQPQH
TRBV30	AWSGQRGDTQY
TRBV10-3	AISDGLAGNQETQY
TRBV4-2	ASSQEGEQGNTGELF
TRBV5-1	ASSLGLAPHNEQF
TRBV6-4	ASSREAHTEAF
TRBV7-2	ASSYRRNEKLF
TRBV10-3	AISESKPGSNYGYT
TRBV18	ASSPSGLAGGNTDTQY
TRBV7-2	ASRSLTGEKLF